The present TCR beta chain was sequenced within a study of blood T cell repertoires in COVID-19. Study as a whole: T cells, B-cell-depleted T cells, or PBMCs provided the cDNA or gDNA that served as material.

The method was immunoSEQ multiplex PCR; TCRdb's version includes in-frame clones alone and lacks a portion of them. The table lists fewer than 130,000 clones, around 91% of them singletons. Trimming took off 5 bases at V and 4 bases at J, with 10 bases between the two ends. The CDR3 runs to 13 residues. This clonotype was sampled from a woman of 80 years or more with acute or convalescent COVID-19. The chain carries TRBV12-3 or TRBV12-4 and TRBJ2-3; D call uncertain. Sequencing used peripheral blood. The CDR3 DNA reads TGTGCCAGCAGTGCCACCAGGTCAGATACGCAGTATTTT. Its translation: CASSATRSDTQYF.